One sample yielded the 13 T cell receptor beta chains listed below, sequenced in a study of cytomegalovirus exposure and HLA in healthy donors. Primers included in the PCR were 60 Vbeta and 13 Jbeta primers. Data came from immunoSEQ multiplex PCR; TCRdb stores just in-frame clones and leaves some out. The repertoire holds some 150,000 clones, with approximately 85% as singletons. Sequencing input: PBMCs. Receptors were obtained from a man between 50 and 59 years old in good health and CMV-seropositive.

In this sample, this clone turned up once. The chain couples TRBV9 to TRBJ2-3; 10 nucleotides agree with TRBD2. Germline V CDR1 and CDR2: SGDLS, YYNGEE. The CDR3 is 15 residues long. The V segment lost 3 bases and the J segment 0 bases; nucleotides outside the gene matches: 1. For the CDR3, the DNA is TGTGCCAGCAGCGAGACTAGCGGGAGCACAGATACGCAGTATTTT. It codes for CASSETSGSTDTQYF.

J is TRBJ2-7 and V is TRBV6-6, with 7 bases that match TRBD1. The CDR3 is 14 amino acids. V was clipped by 7 bases and J by 1 base; unmatched bases: 7. CDR1 is MNHNY, CDR2 SVGAGI, per germline (reference sequence). The CDR3 loop reads CASNAPGGSYEQYF. CDR3 nucleotides: TGTGCCAGCAACGCCCCAGGGGGATCCTACGAGCAGTACTTC.

The chain has TRBV7-3 and TRBJ2-7; tentatively, D is TRBD2 (5 bases). In germline, CDR1 is SGHTA, CDR2 FQGTGA. The CDR3 is 14 amino acids. The V end lost 4 bases, the J end lost 5 bases, and 15 bases lay between the germline ends. CDR3 coding DNA: TGTGCCAGCAGCTCTACGGCGGGTTCACACGAGCAGTACTTC. This translates into CASSSTAGSHEQYF.

V is TRBV7-9 and J is TRBJ2-2, with D perhaps TRBD2 (5 bases). Deletions cut 0 bases from V and 6 bases from J, with 8 bases between. The CDR3 sequence is 14 residues long. Germline CDR1 is SEHNR and CDR2 is FQNEAQ (reference sequence). CDR3 sequence: CASSLAEVPGELFF. CDR3 DNA: TGTGCCAGCAGCTTAGCGGAGGTTCCCGGGGAGCTGTTTTTT.

The chain links TRBV7-8 to TRBJ2-7, with D tentatively TRBD2 (7 bases). CDR1 and CDR2 from the germline V gene are SGHVS and FQNEAQ. This CDR3 contains 13 residues. V dropped 10 bases and J dropped 4 bases, with 17 bases sitting between them. As DNA, the CDR3 is TGTGCCACCCGGGGGGCCAACTCGTACGAGCAGTACTTC. As protein: CATRGANSYEQYF.

This clone appeared once. The chain has TRBV9 and TRBJ2-1; TRBD2 aligns across 11 bases. Germline CDR1 is SGDLS and CDR2 is YYNGEE. The J segment lost 0 bases and the V segment lost 2 bases, leaving 4 bases of the junction unmatched. CDR3 length: 17 amino acids. The CDR3 spells CASSVTGLAASYNEQFF. Written as DNA, the CDR3 is TGTGCCAGCAGCGTGACGGGACTAGCGGCCTCCTACAATGAGCAGTTCTTC.

The CDR3 nucleotides are TGTGCCAGCAGCGTAGATACGCGGGGCTATGGCTACACCTTC. Residues: CASSVDTRGYGYTF. This rearrangement joins TRBV9 to TRBJ1-2; D gene ambiguous. Germline V gives CDR1 SGDLS, CDR2 YYNGEE. This CDR3 contains 14 residues. V lost 0 bases and J lost 4, with 10 bases in between. Using reference TRBV9 and TRBJ1-2 for the parts outside the CDR3, the full variable domain is DSGVTQTPKHLITATGQRVTLRCSPRSGDLSVYWYQQSLDQGLQFLIQYYNGEERAKGNILERFSAQQFPDLHSELNLSSLELGDSALYFCASSVDTRGYGYTFGSGTRLTVV.

This chain uses TRBV30 with TRBJ2-1; D not resolved. The germline CDR1 and CDR2 sequences are GTSNPN and SVGIG (reference sequence). The CDR3 consists of 16 residues. V was shortened by 1 base and J by 9 bases, with 22 bases between the two germline ends. CDR3 in amino acids: CAWSAATFGVASEQFF. Written as DNA, the CDR3 is TGTGCCTGGAGTGCAGCCACCTTCGGAGTCGCAAGTGAGCAGTTCTTC.

This clone occurred a few times. The chain employs TRBV7-9 and TRBJ1-6; the match to TRBD1 covers 9 bases. Germline lookup yields CDR1 SEHNR and CDR2 FQNEAQ (reference sequence). V trimming: 5 bases; J trimming: 7 bases; junction bases outside the gene matches: 9. This CDR3 region has 16 residues. The CDR3 loop is CASSPETGGFNSPLHF. The CDR3 nucleotides read TGTGCCAGCAGCCCCGAGACAGGGGGATTCAATTCACCCCTCCACTTT.

The chain links TRBV9 to TRBJ1-2; 7 bases agree with TRBD1. The CDR3 covers 17 residues. Losses at the gene ends were 5 bases for V and 1 base for J; bases not matched to a gene: 14. The V gene's germline CDR1 is SGDLS and CDR2 YYNGEE. CDR3 amino acids: CASRRGQRSKGNYGYTF. As DNA, the CDR3 is TGTGCCAGCAGGAGGGGGCAGCGGAGCAAGGGTAACTATGGCTACACCTTC.

The J gene is TRBJ1-6, the V gene TRBV5-1; TRBD1 aligns across 8 bases. The CDR3 sequence is 17 residues long. V lost 0 bases to trimming and J lost 2 bases; unmatched junction nucleotides: 4. CDR1 is SGHRS and CDR2 is YFSETQ in the germline V gene. CDR3: CASSLGAGGAYNSPLHF. Here the CDR3 DNA reads TGCGCCAGCAGCTTGGGGGCAGGGGGCGCCTATAATTCACCCCTCCACTTT.

A few counts support this clone. The genes are TRBV7-9 and TRBJ2-3; D perhaps matches TRBD2 (6 bases). The CDR3 extends over 15 amino acids. Germline lookup yields CDR1 SEHNR and CDR2 FQNEAQ (reference sequence). V was trimmed by 6 bases and J by 4 bases, leaving 17 bases between them. CDR3: CASRTTSNYADTQYF. The CDR3 nucleotides read TGTGCCAGCAGAACGACTAGTAACTACGCAGATACGCAGTATTTT.

The chain carries TRBV30 and TRBJ1-5; no reliable D call. The CDR3 is made up of 12 amino acids. CDR1 and CDR2 from the germline V gene are GTSNPN and SVGIG (reference sequence). V gave up 3 bases and J gave up 9 bases, with 12 bases separating them. The CDR3 DNA follows: TGTGCCTGGAGGTCGGGGATCGGGCCCCAGCATTTT. Its protein is CAWRSGIGPQHF.